This TCR beta chain stems from a study of T cells expressing NK-cell markers. Study as a whole: Repertoires of TCR beta were obtained from T cells sorted as CD3+CD56+NKG2C+, CD3+CD56+NKG2C- and CD3+CD56-NKG2C+. There were seven HCMV-seropositive donors and one seronegative donor among the eight sequenced.

This CDR3 is 15 amino acids long. Germline CDR1 and CDR2: MNHNS and SASEGT. A 5'RACE template switching approach incorporating UMIs was used to make TCR beta cDNA. Each CDR3 protein gets one entry in TCRdb, which reprocessed the 5' RACE reads and gives no DNA. The table lists under 9,000 distinct CDR3 sequences. A note on this clonotype: Antigen unknown.

Study-level findings and limits: The CD3+CD56-NKG2C+ fraction of a handful of donors was likewise dominated by these clonotypes.

This receptor was taken from a man between 18 and 69 years old in good health. The chain is built from TRBV6-1 and TRBJ1-5; there is no DNA to check the TCRdb D call of TRBD1. The sequenced sample consisted of blood T cells: a sorted CD56 or NKG2C T cell subset, CD4+ or CD8+ T cells, or bulk PBMC T cells (not recorded which). CDR3 sequence: CASRPGQGGGQPQHF.